The source of this T cell receptor beta chain is a study of cytomegalovirus exposure and HLA in healthy donors (dated by TCRdb to about 2017). For the wider study: In an earlier analysis of under 750 of the donors, around 300 Gb of sequence data and some 120 million unique TCR beta sequences from 150 million to 200 million T cells were reported. Among 300 to 450 genotyped donors of the cohort, an average of approximately 250,000 unique TCR beta nucleotide sequences were sequenced per donor, around a sixth of them non-productive. Every discovery cohort repertoire had been produced on one sequencing platform. The study was designed to test whether signatures of past pathogen exposure could be identified by cataloging public T cell receptors. A later analysis re-analyzed previously published TCR beta repertoires from roughly 630 donors and added high-resolution HLA genotyping to study TCR occurrence patterns. In addition to the first cohort of 666 subjects, a separate validation cohort of approximately 130 different subjects was used. Donor age, sex, ethnicity and CMV serostatus were collected together with the repertoire data. The later analysis used no new phenotypic data to find candidate immune exposures, relying instead on TCR beta sequences and their occurrence across donors. In a later genetic analysis, genome-wide SNP genotypes for about three fifths of the roughly 670 donors were used, and that subset was treated as a discovery cohort. Typing coverage differed by locus: A, B, C, DRB1 and DQB1 were typed in about 629-640 donors, DQA1 in about 500, DPA1 in some 600, and DPB1 in 450 to 480. The study used immunosequencing to profile the T cell repertoires of more than 650 subjects and linked those repertoires to cytomegalovirus serostatus. Among the roughly 430 genotyped donors, approximately 76% belonged to the genetic ancestry cluster associated with self-reported Caucasian donors. The study combined high-throughput TCR immunosequencing, statistical association of individual TCRs with disease status, and machine learning to predict cytomegalovirus infection status. Roughly 300 gigabases of sequencing data and 78 million or so unique TCR sequences were included in an early release covering roughly 600 HLA-typed donors. Both class I and class II loci were covered by HLA typing, at four-digit resolution. To decide whether each TCR beta V gene segment behaved as functional or pseudogenic, an earlier analysis of nearly 600 of the donors relied on high-throughput TCR beta sequencing. Four to six DR-DQ haplotypes were handled as single units for association and clustering, since linkage in the cohort was strong.

The cohort comprised fewer than 750 healthy bone marrow donors. At the time of sampling, every cohort member was nominally healthy, though immune exposures that went unrecorded were likely present. The donor was CMV seronegative and belonged to the group of several hundred seronegative cohort members. A peripheral blood sample was collected from each donor, and TCR beta sequencing was performed on peripheral blood mononuclear cells. The Qiagen DNeasy Blood Extraction Kit was used to extract genomic DNA from the blood cell samples. Comment on this clone: Which antigen it targets is not known. The sample holds no much larger clone one base away, and base qualities are not on file.

Beyond this particular receptor, the publication reports: The authors suggested that the approach could potentially be generalized to other disease states and immunological phenotypes. Across donors, most TCR sequences were observed very rarely, whereas some public TCRs were present in many individuals. Cytomegalovirus status was reported to be diagnosed by the classifier with high specificity and sensitivity in both the original and validation cohorts. Some IMGT-functional V segments, including TRBV6-2 and TRBV6-3, could not be distinguished by the 87-base-pair reads and were therefore excluded. According to a later genetic analysis, donors in an Asian-associated ancestry cluster had fewer N-insertions in productive TCRs than the roughly 670-donor mean. A group of highly shared sequence variants was considered likely to be a technical artifact of the sequencing pipeline. Because counts were too low, about 15 rarely observed V segments, including chromosome 9 orphons, were left out of the earlier analysis of approximately 580 of the donors. A later analysis found that TCR association rates varied across HLA loci, with DRB1 alleles showing the most associated TCRs and HLA-C alleles the fewest. Strong co-occurrence of HLA alleles, especially DR and DQ, made assigning TCR associations to individual alleles difficult. A few of the identified cytomegalovirus-associated TCR beta chains were confirmed in vitro to be specific for cytomegalovirus antigens. Compared with equally common non-associated chains, HLA-associated TCR beta chains in a later analysis were more clonally expanded and had lower generation probabilities. A later genetic analysis associated a missense DCLRE1C variant with V-gene and J-gene trimming of TCR beta chains, and an independent cohort replicated the association. Because HLA typing was missing for some donors at each locus, association tests included only the typed subset. In a later analysis, some 17,000 TCR beta sequences were associated with specific HLA alleles at a false discovery rate of 0.05. According to a later analysis, parvovirus B19, influenza, CMV and Epstein-Barr virus appeared linked to several top co-occurrence clusters. Roughly uniform sequencing depth across donors was assumed in presence/absence analyses, although this assumption may not hold. CMV serostatus was the only immune exposure information available for the cohort. Linkage disequilibrium might explain the correlated functional status among segregating V segments, but an unknown experimental factor could not be excluded. Broadly in line with IMGT annotations, most TCR beta V segments showed up in productive rearrangements about 87% or about 30% of the time in an earlier analysis of 450 to 600 of the donors. In a later analysis, most CMV-associated TCR beta chains were found to appear HLA-restricted, with HLA associations seemingly driven largely by CMV exposure. A further reported finding was that TCR beta sequences accurately predicted the HLA-A and HLA-B alleles for most subjects in the first cohort. The study gave a list of around 170 TCR beta chains associated with cytomegalovirus. Only TCR beta chains were sequenced in this cohort, and the absence of alpha or paired-chain data limited detectable features.

The CDR3 covers 16 residues, taking in both the cysteine and the phenylalanine. Only the CDR3 portion is preserved as DNA: 48 bases, with reading frame beginning at the first base. From the germline V gene, CDR1 is SGHRS and CDR2 is YFSETQ. Relative to germline, V is missing 2 bases and J is missing 3 bases, with 7 bases of the junction outside any gene match. The library was prepared using the immunoSEQ multiplex PCR assay. For the multiplex PCR, a mixture combining 60 forward primers for TCR Vbeta segments and 13 reverse primers for TCR Jbeta segments was used. A multiplex PCR assay on genomic DNA amplified the CDR3 region of rearranged TCR beta genes. Amplified TCR beta libraries were sequenced as 87-base-pair reads on the Illumina HiSeq System. For the original study's pipeline: In a later analysis, tens of millions of unique TCR beta chains were counted across the 500 to 700 repertoires, and roughly 10 million of these chains were shared by at least two donors. A nearest-neighbor algorithm error-corrected the raw reads and collapsed the reads into unique sequences, merging closely related sequences to remove PCR and sequencing errors. CDR3 sequences were aligned to IMGT reference sequences to assign V, D and J gene segments. For a sequence to be retained, a match of at least six nucleotides was required to both a V gene segment and a J gene segment. Rearrangements were classified as productive when the CDR3 lacked stop codons and remained in frame with V and J, and all other rearrangements were classified as non-productive. Following IMGT convention, CDR3 was defined as the stretch from the second conserved V-encoded cysteine up to the conserved J-encoded phenylalanine. The earlier analysis of 587 of the donors excluded sequences that lacked an unambiguous match to a single V gene segment. An earlier analysis of fewer than 750 of the donors classified V segments as functional when productive rearrangements were above 56.7% and as segregating when the standard deviation between donors was above 5%. A statistical classification framework was developed to diagnose cytomegalovirus status using the catalog of TCR beta chain sequences. V and J gene assignment, in a later analysis, came from comparing TCR nucleotide sequences with IMGT/GENE-DB human TR gene sequences. In a later analysis, CDR3 sequences and most-parsimonious VDJ recombination scenarios were assigned using the TCRdist pipeline. In a later analysis, each TCR beta chain was defined by its CDR3 amino acid sequence together with its V-gene family, and reads lacking a unique V-gene family were excluded. As a way to deal with suspected cross-contamination and a sequencing artifact, a later analysis dropped approximately 570 nucleotide sequences that were highly shared and had low generation probability. In a later analysis, a clonal expansion index was calculated for each public chain from normalized within-repertoire ranks of inferred template counts. In a later analysis, generation probabilities were computed with a VDJ recombination model fitted to out-of-frame rearrangements, and the resulting probabilities were checked against IGoR. Hypergeometric tests were used in a later analysis to score TCR-TCR, TCR-HLA and TCR-CMV co-occurrence, with a repertoire-size bias correction applied to the TCR pairs. To estimate false discovery rates, a later analysis permuted the HLA or CMV assignments 20 times. In a later analysis, co-occurring TCRs were grouped using DBSCAN, and TCRdist sequence similarity was added for clustering within HLA-allele-positive subsets. For co-occurrence clustering, repertoires with fewer than 30,000 or more than 120,000 public chains were excluded, along with five repertoires with anomalous nucleotide sharing. TCRdb holds this immuneACCESS table with in-frame rearrangements only. Some clones are missing; in checked studies, unresolved V genes explain under half, and the rest has no known cause. The V and J calls and the clone size are those of that table, but D and trimming were determined from the DNA. The sample yields around 130,000 clones; more than 80% were counted once. The ten largest clones take up 1% of the sample.

Source material: PBMCs. The chain employs TRBV5-1 and TRBJ2-3; 9 of the junction bases match TRBD2. The origin of this receptor is a man aged 40-50 years in good health and CMV-seronegative. The CDR3 corresponds to CASSFQGAGGTDTQYF. The bases are TGCGCCAGCAGCTTTCAGGGAGCGGGGGGTACAGATACGCAGTATTTT.